The next 27 T cell receptor beta chains were all read from a single sample in a study of OX40 agonist ivuxolimab in advanced cancers. Method: immunoSEQ multiplex PCR; TCRdb's copy keeps in-frame clones and lacks some. The repertoire has approximately 87,000 clones, 92% of them found once; the top ten carry 3% to 3.5%. Material: CD4+ or CD8+ T cells sorted from blood, obtained in a trial of the OX40 agonist ivuxolimab. All receptors come from an adult with an advanced solid tumor such as melanoma, head and neck, liver or kidney cancer.

V and J are TRBV11-2 and TRBJ2-7; unclear D gene. The germline CDR1 and CDR2 sequences are SGHAT and FQNNGV. V lost 5 bases and J 7 bases, leaving 15 bases between the germline ends. This CDR3 comprises 13 residues. Written as DNA, the CDR3 is TGTGCCAGCAGCCCCCCCCGTTCCTTAGAGCAGTACTTC. Encoded protein: CASSPPRSLEQYF.

The gene calls are TRBV19 and TRBJ2-7; 9 bases are shared with TRBD1. The CDR3 length is 15 residues. CDR1 and CDR2 from the germline V gene are LNHDA and SQIVND (reference sequence). V lost 6 bases to trimming and J lost 2 bases; unmatched junction nucleotides: 8. CDR3 DNA sequence: TGTGCCAGTAGCTGGGGGACAGGGAGGCCCTACGAGCAGTACTTC. Its translation: CASSWGTGRPYEQYF.

The CDR3 loop is CASISVTEAFF. The CDR3 nucleotides read TGTGCCAGCATTTCGGTTACTGAAGCTTTCTTT. The J gene is TRBJ1-1, the V gene TRBV5-5; no clear D. The germline V gene encodes CDR1 SGHKS and CDR2 YYEKEE (reference sequence). The CDR3 runs to 11 residues. Between the trimmed V and J ends, which lost 6 bases and 5 bases, there was a span of 8 bases.

This chain connects TRBV19 to TRBJ1-2; D might be TRBD1 (5 bases). Germline CDR1 LNHDA, CDR2 SQIVND (reference sequence). This CDR3 comprises 17 residues. The ends were cut back, 6 bases at V and 1 base at J, with 21 bases in the middle. The CDR3 sequence: CASRGVLFEELNYGYTF. The CDR3, as DNA: TGTGCCAGTAGGGGGGTATTGTTTGAGGAGCTTAACTATGGCTACACCTTC.

This chain uses TRBV9 with TRBJ2-3; D not resolved. The germline gives CDR1 SGDLS, CDR2 YYNGEE. Trimming stripped 2 bases from V and 2 bases from J, with 18 bases between. This CDR3 contains 17 residues. The CDR3 DNA reads TGTGCCAGCAGCGTGTGGGCTGTCCGTACCCCCACAGATACGCAGTATTTT. Its protein product is CASSVWAVRTPTDTQYF.

This chain joins TRBV6-5 and TRBJ1-2; a possible D gene is TRBD1 (5 bases). V was shortened by 2 bases and J by 0 bases, with 7 bases between the two germline ends. Germline CDR1 MNHEY, CDR2 SVGAGI. The CDR3 is 14 residues long. The CDR3: CASSYATANYGYTF. CDR3 bases: TGTGCCAGCAGTTACGCGACAGCTAACTATGGCTACACCTTC.

V and J are TRBV18 and TRBJ2-1, with 7 bases aligning to TRBD1. The CDR3 length is 13 residues. Germline V gene sequence: CDR1 KGHSH, CDR2 LQKENI. With V trimmed by 6 bases and J by 6 bases, 5 bases remained unmatched. This CDR3 is CASSAGDSNEQFF. Written as DNA, the CDR3 is TGTGCCAGCTCGGCAGGGGACAGCAATGAGCAGTTCTTC.

The chain links TRBV6-1 to TRBJ1-1, with D hard to call. CDR3 size: 12 residues. In germline, CDR1 is MNHNS, CDR2 SASEGT. V lost 6 bases and J lost 7, with 12 bases in between. The chain's CDR3 is CASSRNLGEAFF. The CDR3 nucleotides are TGTGCCAGCAGCCGGAACTTAGGTGAAGCTTTCTTT.

The genes are TRBV30 and TRBJ2-3, with D perhaps TRBD1 (5 bases). CDR3 length equals 13 residues. Trimming took off 2 bases at V and 6 bases at J, with 12 bases between the two ends. Germline-derived CDR1 and CDR2 are GTSNPN and SVGIG (reference sequence). CDR3 residues: CAWSPSPGDTQYF. The DNA for the CDR3 is TGTGCCTGGAGTCCTTCCCCAGGGGATACGCAGTATTTT.

The rearrangement uses TRBV14 and TRBJ2-1; 11 bases fit TRBD1. The V segment lost 5 bases and the J segment 9 bases; nucleotides outside the gene matches: 9. Germline V gene sequence: CDR1 SGHDN, CDR2 FVKESK. The CDR3 runs 15 residues. The chain's CDR3 is CASSEGQGAWGEQFF. The CDR3 DNA sequence: TGTGCCAGCAGCGAAGGACAGGGGGCTTGGGGTGAGCAGTTCTTC.

The rearrangement links TRBV2 to TRBJ2-1, with TRBD1 identical over 8 bases. The V gene end was trimmed by 7 bases and the J gene end by 5 bases; junction bases not matched to a gene: 10. The germline CDR1 and CDR2 sequences are SNHLY and FYNNEI. This CDR3 is 15 amino acids long. The CDR3 bases are TGTGCCAGCACCTGGCGGGACAGGAGACACAATGAGCAGTTCTTC. Translating it yields CASTWRDRRHNEQFF.

V and J are TRBV6-1 and TRBJ1-2; D call uncertain. Trimming took 8 bases from V and 2 from J, leaving 6 bases between them. Germline assignment: CDR1 MNHNS and CDR2 SASEGT. CDR3 length: 11 amino acids. The CDR3 here is CASRVNYGYTF. CDR3 bases: TGTGCCAGCCGCGTGAACTATGGCTACACCTTC.

The J gene is TRBJ1-2, the V gene TRBV12-5, with TRBD1 identical over 8 bases. The length of the CDR3 is 15 residues. Germline CDR1 LGHNT, CDR2 FRNRAP. Trimming at V came to 1 base and at J to 5 bases, leaving 6 bases not matched to a gene. The CDR3 sequence: CASGLDRTGRYGYTF. CDR3 sequence (DNA): TGTGCTAGTGGTTTGGATCGGACAGGGAGGTATGGCTACACCTTC.

The CDR3 coding sequence is TGTGCCAGCAGTGCCCCTGGAGGGGGCGGTAATTTGGGCTACACCTTC. Translation gives CASSAPGGGGNLGYTF. V and J are TRBV6-1 and TRBJ1-2, with TRBD1 matching over 7 bases. V lost 4 bases to trimming and J lost 8 bases; unmatched junction nucleotides: 16. The CDR3 consists of 16 residues. Germline CDR1 and CDR2: MNHNS and SASEGT.

This chain joins TRBV2 and TRBJ2-1; D is tentatively TRBD1 or TRBD2 (5 bases each). In germline, CDR1 is SNHLY, CDR2 FYNNEI. The V end lost 3 bases, the J end lost 4 bases, and 13 bases lay between the germline ends. The CDR3 contains 15 residues. DNA of the CDR3: TGTGCCAGCAGTGAGGGGCGGGCCAGGTACAATGAGCAGTTCTTC. Protein sequence: CASSEGRARYNEQFF.

Remarks on this clone: Other DNA sequences in this sample translate to the same CDR3. The rearrangement uses TRBV27 and TRBJ2-7, with 7 bases matching TRBD1. V was clipped by 3 bases and J by 0 bases; unmatched bases: 2. From germline, CDR1 is MNHEY and CDR2 SMNVEV (reference sequence). CDR3 length: 14 amino acids. The CDR3 nucleotides read TGTGCCAGCAGTTTTTCAGGGGGCTCCTACGAGCAGTACTTC. Residues: CASSFSGGSYEQYF.

V usage is TRBV15 and J usage is TRBJ2-5; no clear D. The CDR3 length is 16 residues. Between the trimmed V and J ends, which lost 1 base and 1 base, there was a span of 13 bases. Germline CDR1 and CDR2: LNHNV and YYDKDF (reference sequence). CDR3 sequence: CATSRVRLLFQETQYF. Here the CDR3 DNA reads TGTGCCACCAGCAGAGTTAGGCTACTTTTCCAAGAGACCCAGTACTTC.

This chain links TRBV9 with TRBJ2-3; no clear D gene. The CDR3 is 14 residues long. Trimming pared 2 bases from V and 4 bases from J, leaving 11 bases between. From germline, CDR1 is SGDLS and CDR2 YYNGEE. The CDR3, as DNA: TGTGCCAGCAGCGTTGATATCTCGTCAGATACGCAGTATTTT. Residues: CASSVDISSDTQYF.

This rearrangement joins TRBV30 to TRBJ1-3; no reliable D call. V was clipped by 5 bases and J by 0 bases, with 14 bases between them. Germline values: CDR1 GTSNPN, CDR2 SVGIG (reference sequence). The CDR3 covers 15 residues. The DNA of the CDR3 is TGTGCCTGGGTTCCCACCCCCAGCTCTGGAAACACCATATATTTT. Its translation is CAWVPTPSSGNTIYF.

The chain employs TRBV7-9 and TRBJ2-6; the D gene is possibly TRBD2 (5 bases). Germline-derived CDR1 and CDR2 are SEHNR and FQNEAQ (reference sequence). V was shortened by 11 bases and J by 3 bases, with 11 bases between the two germline ends. The CDR3 sequence is 13 residues long. The CDR3 loop is CAAGGDGANVLTF. The CDR3 nucleotides are TGTGCCGCCGGAGGAGATGGGGCCAACGTCCTGACTTTC.

The DNA of the CDR3 is TGTGCCAGCAGTGCCTACAGGGGGTTAAATGAAAAACTGTTTTTT. It encodes CASSAYRGLNEKLFF. The chain employs TRBV27 and TRBJ1-4; 8 bases match TRBD1. The CDR3 has 15 residues. J gave up 5 bases and V 5 bases, and 7 bases lay outside the gene matches. Germline V CDR1 and CDR2: MNHEY, SMNVEV (reference sequence).

V usage is TRBV5-6 and J usage is TRBJ2-5; D is unresolved. V gave up 4 bases and J gave up 5 bases, with 3 bases separating them. The germline V gene encodes CDR1 SGHDT and CDR2 YYEEEE. This CDR3 comprises 10 residues. CDR3 region: CASSGETQYF. The DNA for the CDR3 is TGTGCCAGCAGCGGGGAGACCCAGTACTTC.

V gene TRBV30 combines with J gene TRBJ2-7; D might be TRBD2 (5 bases). V was trimmed by 0 bases and J by 5 bases, leaving 14 bases between them. Germline-derived CDR1 and CDR2 are GTSNPN and SVGIG (reference sequence). The CDR3 runs 14 residues. CDR3 in amino acids: CAWSVAAVGNEQYF. The CDR3 DNA is TGTGCCTGGAGTGTAGCAGCGGTGGGGAACGAGCAGTACTTC.

The chain employs TRBV2 and TRBJ2-7, with 7 bases aligning to TRBD1. Unmatched junction bases numbered 6, after V lost 3 bases and J lost 1 base. CDR1 SNHLY and CDR2 FYNNEI come from the germline V gene. The CDR3 spans 15 residues. The CDR3 nucleotides are TGTGCCAGCAGTGATACGGGACAGCTTTCCTACGAGCAGTACTTC. This codes for CASSDTGQLSYEQYF.

This chain connects TRBV19 to TRBJ2-7, with 11 positions matching TRBD2. CDR1 is LNHDA and CDR2 is SQIVND in the germline V gene (reference sequence). The CDR3 has 17 residues. After removal of 5 bases from V and 5 bases from J, the junction contained 14 bases not matched to a gene. This CDR3 is CASSRGLAGGRGHEQYF. The CDR3 region has the DNA TGTGCCAGTAGTCGGGGTCTAGCGGGAGGACGTGGGCACGAGCAGTACTTC.

This chain uses TRBV10-2 with TRBJ2-1; 10 bases match TRBD2. The CDR3 is 14 residues long. Germline trimming cut 7 bases from V and 4 bases from J; bases unmatched to any gene: 4. Germline loops: CDR1 WSHSY, CDR2 SAAADI. This CDR3 is CASKREGGYNEQFF. CDR3 bases: TGCGCCAGCAAGCGGGAGGGGGGGTACAATGAGCAGTTCTTC.

The chain recombines TRBV7-3 with TRBJ2-7, with 8 bases lining up with TRBD2. Germline V CDR1 and CDR2: SGHTA, FQGTGA. Unmatched junction bases numbered 4, after V lost 6 bases and J lost 6 bases. The CDR3 runs to 12 residues. The CDR3 protein is CASSSGMGEQYF. The DNA of the CDR3 is TGTGCCAGCAGTAGCGGGATGGGCGAGCAGTACTTC.